The text below deals with one T cell receptor beta chain. This clonotype was recorded a few times. Which antigen it targets is not known. Base quality data are lacking; no much larger clone is found one base away. The TCR beta CDR3 regions were amplified from RNA transcripts. The first round of RT-PCR for the TCR CDR3 was performed with the HTBI primer set and the Qiagen OneStep RT-PCR kit. Libraries were constructed in a second round of multiplex PCR, after which size selection and purification were performed. The libraries were sequenced on an Illumina HiSeq2000 using paired-end 100 bp reads. On the study's bioinformatics: Raw data were processed with SOAPnuke, discarding reads with adapters, uncalled bases, mean Phred below 15, or no exact constant-primer or identifier match. COPE v1.2.5 was used to merge high-quality paired reads, and clonotypes were defined as unique nucleotide sequences. MiTCR v1.1 was used to align clonotypes to the IMGT TRBV, TRBD and TRBJ reference segments. Only V-J combinations with frequency above 0.0001, covering about 99% of repertoires, were analysed. A TCS score was defined as the ratio of F50 (clonal expansion) to E x V (chaos), with BLOSUM62-based TCRdist applied between CDR3 peptides within each V-J. Welch's t-statistics and random forest reduced some 510 V-J features to roughly 13, which were used in a naive Bayes classifier (R e1071). TCRdb handled the public reads itself, with Q25 trimming in fastp and clone calling in MiXCR, and kept productive beta chains. Each CDR3 protein gets just one entry, which takes the most common genes and DNA from the rows behind it. TCRdb's processing, not the authors' own work, is the source of the V and J calls. The sample has around 400,000 distinct CDR3 sequences on record, roughly 15% of them singletons. The top ten hold approximately 19% of the sample.

The data belong to a study of T cells in Graves' hyperthyroidism and ophthalmopathy (dated 2019 in TCRdb). Describing the broader study: Peripheral blood samples were taken at initial diagnosis, before any treatment was given. The paper describes TCR Vbeta CDR3 sequencing of around 140 peripheral blood samples, made up of some 40 ophthalmopathy patients, some 76 hyperthyroidism patients and about 17 progressor patients. In addition, the study compared T-cell repertoires in thyroid tissue and in blood from roughly 6 Graves' hyperthyroidism patients. To identify distinguishing TCR V-J signatures, a discovery cohort of 100 patients was used, comprising 43 with Graves' ophthalmopathy and around 57 with stable Graves' hyperthyroidism. The 95 to 100 discovery patients were randomly divided into training and test sets at a 7:3 ratio. An independent validation cohort of around 19 hyperthyroidism patients and about 16 patients who later progressed to ophthalmopathy tested prospective prediction of ophthalmopathy. After blood sampling, hyperthyroidism patients were treated with methimazole at a starting dose of 30 mg daily, and ophthalmopathy patients were treated with high-dose intravenous methylprednisolone. Paper-wide results and their limitations: In validation, progression to ophthalmopathy was predicted by the model with 70.59% sensitivity and 72.22% specificity, a median of 6.5 months before onset. In cross-validation, a model built on a 13 V-J signature told ophthalmopathy apart from stable hyperthyroidism with under 90% sensitivity and approximately 84% specificity, and in testing the same model reached 80%/75%. Sample size was not statistically predetermined, and blinding of investigators to group allocation was not performed. Most expanded thyroid clonotypes (frequency above 0.001) were also found in blood, which suggests that blood repertoires may mirror thyroid immune responses.

Ophthalmopathy patients had moderately to severely active disease, Clinical Activity Score of at least 3, NOSPECS grade of at least 4, and duration under 3 months. The study excluded patients with uncontrolled infections, other autoimmune diseases, pregnancy or lactation. Clinical symptoms, serum thyroxine and TRAb, thyroid ultrasound, and orbital computed tomography formed the basis for the diagnoses. Ficoll-Paque density gradient centrifugation was used to isolate PBMCs from under 11 ml of fresh peripheral blood. Total RNA was extracted with Trizol reagent, and quality was checked on an Agilent 2100 Bioanalyzer. From its cysteine to its phenylalanine, the CDR3 spans 13 amino acids. Just CDR3 DNA is preserved here, 39 bases in frame from base 1. V is trimmed back by 1 base and J by 5 bases, and the junction contains 5 bases that no gene match accounts for. Taken from the germline V gene (reference sequence), the CDR1 and CDR2 loops are DFQATT and SNEGSKA.

Sequenced input: blood. The source of this sequence is a woman aged 60-70 years with Graves' ophthalmopathy. This receptor chain uses TRBV20-1 and TRBJ2-7, with TRBD2 identical over 7 junction bases. The CDR3 protein: CSARGAAGNEQYF. Read as DNA, the sequence is TGCAGTGCTAGAGGGGCAGCGGGGAACGAGCAGTACTTC.